This T cell receptor (beta chain) stems from a study of human T cells and chemical hapten exposure. The V gene's germline CDR1 is SQVTM and CDR2 ANQGSEA. This CDR3 comprises 14 residues. Germline trimming cut 4 bases from V and 6 bases from J; bases unmatched to any gene: 9. TCRdb ran MiXCR on the RACE reads and lists one entry per CDR3 protein. Among some 180,000 distinct CDR3 sequences listed, 20% to 25% were seen once. The time point denotes: patch test 1, 2 weeks after DPC sensitization. Treatment indicated: therapeutic diphenylcyclopropenone sensitization with weekly scalp DPC. Venepuncture was done earlier than the placement of each patch test. The study enrolled 18 to 70-year-old alopecia patients suitable for DPC. This clonotype has more than one count but fewer than ten.

This clonotype originated in a woman aged 45 to 65 with alopecia areata. Some clones in this sample may be carry-over from other donors' samples. The source material was whole blood, sampled in connection with sensitization to the hapten diphenylcyclopropenone (DPC). V gene TRBV29-1 combines with J gene TRBJ2-7, with TRBD2 matching 10 bases. The CDR3 DNA reads as TGCAGCGTTGGAGTAGCGGGAGGCGCGGGCGAGCAGTACTTC. Residues: CSVGVAGGAGEQYF.